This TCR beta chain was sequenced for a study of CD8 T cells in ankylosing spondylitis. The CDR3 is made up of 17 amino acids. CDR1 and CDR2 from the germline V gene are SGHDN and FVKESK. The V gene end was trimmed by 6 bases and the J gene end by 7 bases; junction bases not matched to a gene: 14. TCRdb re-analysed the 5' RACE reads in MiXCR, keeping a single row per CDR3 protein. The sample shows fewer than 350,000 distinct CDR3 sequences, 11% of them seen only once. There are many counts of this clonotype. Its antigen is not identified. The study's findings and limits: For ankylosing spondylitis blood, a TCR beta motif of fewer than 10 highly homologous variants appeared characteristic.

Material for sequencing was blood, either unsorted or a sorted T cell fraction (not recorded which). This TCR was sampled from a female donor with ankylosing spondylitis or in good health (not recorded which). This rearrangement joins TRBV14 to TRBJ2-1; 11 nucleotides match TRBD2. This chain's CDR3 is CASSPISGRALGNEQFF. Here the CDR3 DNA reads TGTGCCAGCAGTCCTATTAGCGGGAGGGCCCTCGGAAATGAGCAGTTCTTC.